This T cell receptor (beta chain) is from a study of cytomegalovirus exposure and HLA in healthy donors. Turning to the study itself: Of the donors genotyped, 398 in all, about 76% fell in the Caucasian-associated ancestry cluster. Study-level findings and limits: Segments of the TCR beta V type were, in most cases, productive about 87% or about 30% of the time in an earlier analysis. Presence/absence analyses assumed roughly uniform sequencing depth across donors. Overall, roughly 150 TCR beta chains were annotated as cytomegalovirus-associated.

13 Jbeta primers and 60 Vbeta primers were used for the PCR. The repertoire was sequenced with immunoSEQ multiplex PCR; TCRdb's copy has only in-frame clones and lacks some. The sample contains 120,000 or so clones, roughly 80% of which appear only once. V shed 2 bases and J shed 5 bases, with 10 bases lying between them. Germline loops: CDR1 LNHDA, CDR2 SQIVND (reference sequence). The CDR3 contains 14 residues. A remark on this clone: What it binds is unknown.

Sequencing used PBMCs. This TCR derives from a man aged 18 to 30 in good health and CMV-seronegative. This chain joins TRBV19 and TRBJ1-5; D is undetermined. CDR3 in amino acids: CASSITVGYQPQHF. CDR3 coding DNA: TGTGCCAGTAGTATAACAGTCGGTTATCAGCCCCAGCATTTT.